The TCR beta chain under discussion was sequenced for a study of shared clonotypes between healthy human individuals. The data were produced by immunoSEQ multiplex PCR, yet TCRdb's version contains in-frame clones alone and is incomplete. The sample has approximately 720,000 clones, about 92% seen once; the top ten hold approximately 25%. As defined, naive CD8 cells were CD45RO-negative and positively selected for CCR7, with terminally differentiated effector memory CD45RA+ cells excluded. Each of the donors was a healthy adult who was HIV-negative and had not had a recent acute infection or vaccination. The germline V and J ends were trimmed by 3 bases and 2 bases, with 16 bases remaining between them. Per germline, CDR1 SGHNT and CDR2 YYREEE (reference sequence). The CDR3 has 16 residues. A word on this clone: Its specificity is unknown.

Study-level results: Clonotype sharing among donors, it was expected, would be affected by sequencing depth. Memory subsets had estimated richness that was generally smaller than that of naive subsets. The authors sampled blood alone, and tissue repertoires likely differ.

The sequenced sample was naive CD8+ T cells sorted from blood. The chain uses TRBV5-4 and TRBJ2-3; D may match TRBD1 or TRBD2 (5 bases each). This sequence was found in a man aged 25 to 40 in good health. The CDR3 is CASSYSVRGPTDTQYF. In DNA form, the CDR3 reads TGTGCCAGCAGCTACAGCGTTCGGGGCCCCACAGATACGCAGTATTTT.